The rows below give T cell receptor beta chains drawn from one sample of a study of T cell repertoires in cytomegalovirus infection. TCRdb called the reads again in MiXCR, with one record for every CDR3 protein. Of about 50,000 distinct CDR3 sequences in the sample, around a fifth were seen once. No antigen is known for these receptors. The sample was CD8+ T cells from cultured PBMCs, taken from culture after CMV antigen stimulation. These receptors were taken from a human donor in good health (CMV status not recorded). Some clones in this sample may be carry-over from other donors' samples. Each CDR3 is given with its conserved first and last residue. A D gene is named only where the DNA matches it firmly. Rows give clone size only sometimes, using once, few, many, or a class for an expanded clone.

j_gene: TRBJ2-2
d_gene: NA
abundance: few
v_gene: TRBV7-2
CDR3nt: TGTGCCAGCAGCTTAGTCAGCACCGGGGAGCTGTTTTTT
CDR3aa: CASSLVSTGELFF

j_gene: TRBJ2-5
d_gene: TRBD2
abundance: many
v_gene: TRBV7-2
CDR3nt: TGTGCCAGCAGCTCAGGACTAGCCTTCTACGGGGAGACCCAGTACTTC
CDR3aa: CASSSGLAFYGETQYF

j_gene: TRBJ1-2
d_gene: NA
abundance: NA
v_gene: TRBV27
CDR3nt: TGTGCCAGCAGTCCTGGCCAAGCTTATGGCTACACCTTC
CDR3aa: CASSPGQAYGYTF

j_gene: TRBJ2-7
d_gene: TRBD1
abundance: NA
v_gene: TRBV6-6
CDR3nt: TGTGCCAGCAGGATAGGGTTCGGACAGGGAGAGTTCTACGAGCAGTACTTC
CDR3aa: CASRIGFGQGEFYEQYF

j_gene: TRBJ1-1
d_gene: NA
abundance: NA
v_gene: TRBV25-1
CDR3nt: TGTGCCAGCACTCTGACAGTTCGCACTGAAGCTTTCTTT
CDR3aa: CASTLTVRTEAFF

j_gene: TRBJ2-1
d_gene: TRBD1
abundance: NA
v_gene: TRBV6-2/TRBV6-3
CDR3nt: TGTGCCAGCAGTTACTCCGGGACAGGGGCCCGCAATGAGCAGTTCTTC
CDR3aa: CASSYSGTGARNEQFF

j_gene: TRBJ1-2
d_gene: NA
abundance: few
v_gene: TRBV9
CDR3nt: TGTGCCAGCAGGGATACCGGGCACTATGGCTACACCTTC
CDR3aa: CASRDTGHYGYTF

j_gene: TRBJ1-1
d_gene: NA
abundance: NA
v_gene: TRBV7-6
CDR3nt: TGTGCCAGCAGCTTAGGACCCGGGGCTGAAGCTTTCTTT
CDR3aa: CASSLGPGAEAFF

j_gene: TRBJ2-5
d_gene: NA
abundance: NA
v_gene: TRBV7-9
CDR3nt: TGTGCCAGCAGCTTGTCGGCAGGGGTGAAGACCCAGTACTTC
CDR3aa: CASSLSAGVKTQYF

j_gene: TRBJ2-7
d_gene: NA
abundance: NA
v_gene: TRBV7-2
CDR3nt: TGTGCCAGCAGCTTAATTCCCCCGGGGAACGAGCAGTACTTC
CDR3aa: CASSLIPPGNEQYF

j_gene: TRBJ2-4
d_gene: TRBD1
abundance: NA
v_gene: TRBV12-3/TRBV12-4
CDR3nt: TGTGCCAGCAGTTTAGGGTCAGGGGGAAGCAAAAACATTCAGTACTTC
CDR3aa: CASSLGSGGSKNIQYF

j_gene: TRBJ2-7
d_gene: TRBD2
abundance: NA
v_gene: TRBV6-1
CDR3nt: TGTGCCAGCAGCAACGGGAGGGAACCGCCCTACGAGCAGTACTTC
CDR3aa: CASSNGREPPYEQYF

j_gene: TRBJ2-5
d_gene: NA
abundance: few
v_gene: TRBV7-6
CDR3nt: TGTGCCAGCAGCTTAGCACATCAGCTCCAAGAGACCCAGTACTTC
CDR3aa: CASSLAHQLQETQYF

j_gene: TRBJ2-7
d_gene: NA
abundance: NA
v_gene: TRBV5-6
CDR3nt: TGTGCCAGCAGCATGCACTACGAGCAGTACTTC
CDR3aa: CASSMHYEQYF

j_gene: TRBJ1-1
d_gene: NA
abundance: many
v_gene: TRBV11-2
CDR3nt: TGTGCCAGCAGCTTCGCTAACACTGAAGCTTTCTTT
CDR3aa: CASSFANTEAFF

j_gene: TRBJ1-1
d_gene: NA
abundance: NA
v_gene: TRBV12-3/TRBV12-4
CDR3nt: TGTGCCAGCAGTACGACAGATCCCACAAGGAACACTGAAGCTTTCTTT
CDR3aa: CASSTTDPTRNTEAFF

j_gene: TRBJ2-5
d_gene: NA
abundance: few
v_gene: TRBV9
CDR3nt: TGTGCCAGCAGTGAAAGGAGCGTCCAAGAGACCCAGTACTTC
CDR3aa: CASSERSVQETQYF

j_gene: TRBJ1-2
d_gene: NA
abundance: NA
v_gene: TRBV5-6
CDR3nt: TGTGCCAGCAGTTTTGGGGCTGGCTACACCTTC
CDR3aa: CASSFGAGYTF

j_gene: TRBJ1-1
d_gene: NA
abundance: few
v_gene: TRBV9
CDR3nt: TGTGCCAGCAGCGTATTCGGGGGGGACACTGAAGCTTTCTTT
CDR3aa: CASSVFGGDTEAFF

j_gene: TRBJ2-2
d_gene: TRBD1
abundance: NA
v_gene: TRBV6-1
CDR3nt: TGTGCCAGCAGACCATTGACAGGGGGTATAAACACCGGGGAGCTGTTTTTT
CDR3aa: CASRPLTGGINTGELFF

j_gene: TRBJ2-1
d_gene: NA
abundance: NA
v_gene: TRBV4-1
CDR3nt: TGCGCCAGCAGCCCACGCGGACTAAATGAGCAGTTCTTC
CDR3aa: CASSPRGLNEQFF

j_gene: TRBJ2-7
d_gene: TRBD1
abundance: NA
v_gene: TRBV5-5
CDR3nt: TGTGCCAGCAGTTATTGGACAGGATCCTACGAGCAGTACTTC
CDR3aa: CASSYWTGSYEQYF

j_gene: TRBJ2-1
d_gene: NA
abundance: few
v_gene: TRBV7-3
CDR3nt: TGTGCCAGCAGCTTTAGGGATCAGAAGTTCTTC
CDR3aa: CASSFRDQKFF

j_gene: TRBJ1-4
d_gene: NA
abundance: NA
v_gene: TRBV19
CDR3nt: TGTGCCAGTACCTCCGGATGGGGGAATGAAAAACTGTTTTTT
CDR3aa: CASTSGWGNEKLFF

j_gene: TRBJ2-5
d_gene: NA
abundance: few
v_gene: TRBV7-8
CDR3nt: TGTGCCAGCAGCCCCCCCATGGAGACCCAGTACTTC
CDR3aa: CASSPPMETQYF

j_gene: TRBJ2-5
d_gene: TRBD2
abundance: many
v_gene: TRBV7-2
CDR3nt: TGTGCCAGCAGCTCCCCGACTAGCGGGGGGCCCCAAGAGACCCAGTACTTC
CDR3aa: CASSSPTSGGPQETQYF

j_gene: TRBJ1-6
d_gene: NA
abundance: many
v_gene: TRBV7-8
CDR3nt: TGTGCCAGCAGCTTAGTAGGGGATTCACCCCTCCACTTT
CDR3aa: CASSLVGDSPLHF

j_gene: TRBJ2-7
d_gene: NA
abundance: few
v_gene: TRBV9
CDR3nt: TGTGCCAGCACTCCGGCTAGTTCTCCCTCCTACGAGCAGTACTTC
CDR3aa: CASTPASSPSYEQYF

j_gene: TRBJ2-2
d_gene: TRBD1
abundance: few
v_gene: TRBV27
CDR3nt: TGTGCCAGCAGTTTACTCGGCAGGGGGTCGACCACCGGGGAGCTGTTTTTT
CDR3aa: CASSLLGRGSTTGELFF

j_gene: TRBJ1-4
d_gene: NA
abundance: NA
v_gene: TRBV7-6
CDR3nt: TGTGCCAGCAGCTTAAATCCGGGGTCCATGGGGGAAAAACTGTTTTTT
CDR3aa: CASSLNPGSMGEKLFF

j_gene: TRBJ1-1
d_gene: NA
abundance: NA
v_gene: TRBV29-1
CDR3nt: TGCAGCGTCGCCGGCGGGGCTCTTGTCACTGAAGCTTTCTTT
CDR3aa: CSVAGGALVTEAFF

j_gene: TRBJ1-2
d_gene: NA
abundance: few
v_gene: TRBV12-5
CDR3nt: TGTGCTAGTGACTCAGAAACTAACTATGGCTACACCTTC
CDR3aa: CASDSETNYGYTF

j_gene: TRBJ1-6
d_gene: TRBD1
abundance: NA
v_gene: TRBV6-1
CDR3nt: TGTGCCAGCACCTCTCGGGGACAGTATAATTCACCCCTCCACTTT
CDR3aa: CASTSRGQYNSPLHF

j_gene: TRBJ1-1
d_gene: NA
abundance: few
v_gene: TRBV18
CDR3nt: TGTGCCAGCTCACCACTGAGGACTGAAGCTTTCTTT
CDR3aa: CASSPLRTEAFF

j_gene: TRBJ1-4
d_gene: TRBD1
abundance: NA
v_gene: TRBV4-3
CDR3nt: TGCGCCAGCAGCCAACGAGACAGGGCCGGAGAAAAACTGTTTTTT
CDR3aa: CASSQRDRAGEKLFF

j_gene: TRBJ2-1
d_gene: TRBD1
abundance: NA
v_gene: TRBV6-2/TRBV6-3
CDR3nt: TGTGCCAGCCGCCGCGGACAGGGGGAGATCAATGAGCAGTTCTTC
CDR3aa: CASRRGQGEINEQFF

j_gene: TRBJ1-2
d_gene: NA
abundance: NA
v_gene: TRBV6-1
CDR3nt: TGTGCCAGCAGCGGACGAGTAACCAGCCATGGCGGCCTCACTAACTATGGCTACACCTTC
CDR3aa: CASSGRVTSHGGLTNYGYTF

j_gene: TRBJ1-2
d_gene: TRBD1
abundance: NA
v_gene: TRBV29-1
CDR3nt: TGCAGCGTCCGGACAGGGTTAGACTATGGCTACACCTTC
CDR3aa: CSVRTGLDYGYTF

j_gene: TRBJ2-7
d_gene: NA
abundance: NA
v_gene: TRBV6-1
CDR3nt: TGTGCCAGCAGTGGCCTGGACAGTTCGGACGAGCAGTACTTC
CDR3aa: CASSGLDSSDEQYF

j_gene: TRBJ2-5
d_gene: NA
abundance: few
v_gene: TRBV7-6
CDR3nt: TGTGCCAGCAGCCAGCAGGGTTGGGAGACCCAGTACTTC
CDR3aa: CASSQQGWETQYF

j_gene: TRBJ2-2
d_gene: NA
abundance: few
v_gene: TRBV6-4
CDR3nt: TGTGCCAGCAGCAGGACAAACACCGGGGAGCTGTTTTTT
CDR3aa: CASSRTNTGELFF

j_gene: TRBJ2-2
d_gene: NA
abundance: few
v_gene: TRBV5-4
CDR3nt: TGTGCCAGCACTCCCAGAGGGGGTAACACCGGGGAGCTGTTTTTT
CDR3aa: CASTPRGGNTGELFF

j_gene: TRBJ1-1
d_gene: TRBD1
abundance: NA
v_gene: TRBV5-1
CDR3nt: TGCGCCAGCAGCTTGTCCCGGACAGGGGGCACTGAAGCTTTCTTT
CDR3aa: CASSLSRTGGTEAFF

j_gene: TRBJ1-1
d_gene: NA
abundance: NA
v_gene: TRBV29-1
CDR3nt: TGCAGCGTCCCCCTGGCGAACACTGAAGCTTTCTTT
CDR3aa: CSVPLANTEAFF

j_gene: TRBJ1-1
d_gene: NA
abundance: NA
v_gene: TRBV27
CDR3nt: TGTGCCAGCAGTTCCTTTACTGAAGCTTTCTTT
CDR3aa: CASSSFTEAFF

j_gene: TRBJ2-7
d_gene: NA
abundance: NA
v_gene: TRBV7-9
CDR3nt: TGTGCCAGCAGCTTAGTGTCGTTCGAACAGTACTTC
CDR3aa: CASSLVSFEQYF

j_gene: TRBJ1-1
d_gene: TRBD1
abundance: NA
v_gene: TRBV5-4
CDR3nt: TGTGCCAGCAGCGCTTCGCAGGGGGGCGAAGCTTTCTTT
CDR3aa: CASSASQGGEAFF

j_gene: TRBJ2-3
d_gene: NA
abundance: many
v_gene: TRBV7-9
CDR3nt: TGTGCCAGCAGCTCCCCAGGGTCCGGCACAGATACGCAGTATTTT
CDR3aa: CASSSPGSGTDTQYF

j_gene: TRBJ1-5
d_gene: NA
abundance: few
v_gene: TRBV7-8
CDR3nt: TGTGCCAGCAGCAAAGGGGAAGGCGTCAATCAGCCCCAGCATTTT
CDR3aa: CASSKGEGVNQPQHF

j_gene: TRBJ1-2
d_gene: NA
abundance: NA
v_gene: TRBV12-3/TRBV12-4
CDR3nt: TGTGCCAGCAGTCTGACAGGAGACTATGGCTACACCTTC
CDR3aa: CASSLTGDYGYTF

j_gene: TRBJ1-1
d_gene: NA
abundance: NA
v_gene: TRBV7-9
CDR3nt: TGTGCCAGCAGCTCAGATTTCGAGGGAGGTCCTGAAGCTTTCTTT
CDR3aa: CASSSDFEGGPEAFF